The next 20 T cell receptor beta chains were all read from a single sample in a study of chemoradiotherapy in HPV16-positive cancers. This table comes from immunoSEQ multiplex PCR, and its TCRdb copy is limited to in-frame clones, with some not included. This sample has some 70,000 clones; about nine tenths occur once, and the top ten carry 4% to 4.5%. Here the sequenced sample was blood, taken from a patient who underwent chemoradiotherapy. Source of these receptors: a human donor with HPV-associated anogenital cancer.

The rearrangement links TRBV19 to TRBJ1-5; 9 bases agree with TRBD1. Trimming at V came to 7 bases and at J to 0 bases, leaving 7 bases not matched to a gene. The germline V gene encodes CDR1 LNHDA and CDR2 SQIVND (reference sequence). CDR3 size: 16 residues. The CDR3 DNA sequence: TGTGCCAGTATCGAGACAGGGGGACATAGCAATCAGCCCCAGCATTTT. It is translated as CASIETGGHSNQPQHF.

The V gene is TRBV29-1, the J gene TRBJ1-1; D is unclear. There are 10 residues in the CDR3. Trimming removed 7 bases at V and 2 bases at J, with 5 bases between. Per the germline V gene, CDR1 is SQVTM and CDR2 is ANQGSEA. The CDR3 nucleotides are TGCAGCGGACGTAACACTGAAGCTTTCTTT. Encoded protein: CSGRNTEAFF.

This chain connects TRBV5-1 to TRBJ1-4, with 7 bases identical to TRBD1. Germline loops: CDR1 SGHRS, CDR2 YFSETQ. CDR3 length equals 18 residues. V was clipped by 1 base and J by 3 bases; unmatched bases: 12. CDR3 DNA sequence: TGCGCCAGCAGCTTGTACGCTACAGGGGAGGTAGCTAATGAAAAACTGTTTTTT. Amino acid sequence: CASSLYATGEVANEKLFF.

The chain links TRBV18 to TRBJ2-2, with D tentatively TRBD1 (6 bases). V was pared by 3 bases and J by 1 base, with 6 bases between. The CDR3 has 14 amino acids. CDR1 is KGHSH, CDR2 LQKENI, per germline. The CDR3 here is CASSPDRNTGELFF. The CDR3 region has the DNA TGTGCCAGCTCACCGGACAGGAACACCGGGGAGCTGTTTTTT.

V and J are TRBV11-2 and TRBJ1-3; 8 bases match TRBD1. V was clipped by 4 bases and J by 2 bases; unmatched bases: 7. From germline, CDR1 is SGHAT and CDR2 FQNNGV. This CDR3 has 16 amino acids. The CDR3 spells CASSSPGGIAGNTIYF. The DNA for the CDR3 is TGTGCCAGCAGCTCCCCAGGGGGCATCGCTGGAAACACCATATATTTT.

The V call is TRBV4-1, the J call TRBJ2-7; D ambiguous. The CDR3 totals 13 residues. Germline loops: CDR1 MGHRA, CDR2 YSYEKL. Between the trimmed V and J ends, which lost 1 base and 2 bases, there was a span of 6 bases. Here the CDR3 reads CASSQVTTYEQYF. The CDR3 DNA reads TGCGCCAGCAGCCAAGTGACCACCTACGAGCAGTACTTC.

A word on this clone: Germline and junction disagree at one end, which may indicate a read error. V and J are TRBV7-7 and TRBJ1-1; D not resolved. There are 14 residues in the CDR3. Germline assignment: CDR1 SSHAT and CDR2 FNYEAQ (reference sequence). Here the CDR3 DNA reads TGTGCTAGCACCCAGACGGTCCAGCATGGTGAAGCTTTCTTT. This encodes CASTQTVQHGEAFF.

This chain joins TRBV7-3 and TRBJ1-1; no reliable D call. Trimming took 5 bases from V and 1 from J, leaving 14 bases between them. The CDR3 loop spans 15 amino acids. Germline V gene data show CDR1 as SGHTA and CDR2 as FQGTGA. The CDR3, as DNA: TGTGCCAGCAGCATTGGTGGGGAGTCGAACACTGAAGCTTTCTTT. This codes for CASSIGGESNTEAFF.

V is TRBV10-3 and J is TRBJ1-1; TRBD1 agrees at 8 bases. Germline V gene sequence: CDR1 ENHRY, CDR2 SYGVKD. Germline trimming cut 11 bases from V and 6 bases from J; bases unmatched to any gene: 11. The CDR3 runs to 13 residues. Here the CDR3 DNA reads TGTGCCTCTCAGACAGGGGATTTAGCTGAAGCTTTCTTT. Translated: CASQTGDLAEAFF.

This CDR3 is CASRQNRGSPYNEQFF. The CDR3 DNA sequence: TGTGCCAGCAGACAAAACAGGGGGAGTCCCTACAATGAGCAGTTCTTC. The chain couples TRBV28 to TRBJ2-1, with 8 bases fitting TRBD1. There are 16 residues in the CDR3. J was trimmed by 2 bases and V by 6 bases; bases with no gene match: 9. Germline-derived CDR1 and CDR2 are MDHEN and SYDVKM.

This chain connects TRBV11-2 to TRBJ2-7, with 12 positions matching TRBD2. Germline-derived CDR1 and CDR2 are SGHAT and FQNNGV. J was trimmed by 2 bases and V by 4 bases; bases with no gene match: 3. CDR3 length equals 15 residues. CDR3 amino acids: CASSYSSGRAYEQYF. The CDR3 nucleotides are TGTGCCAGCAGCTACTCTAGCGGGAGGGCCTACGAGCAGTACTTC.

The chain employs TRBV4-2 and TRBJ2-7; the match to TRBD2 covers 14 bases. The V gene end was trimmed by 5 bases and the J gene end by 4 bases; junction bases not matched to a gene: 4. Germline V gives CDR1 LGHNA, CDR2 YNFKEQ. The CDR3 sequence is 15 residues long. CDR3 region: CASSWGLAGEYEQYF. The CDR3 nucleotides are TGTGCCAGCAGCTGGGGACTAGCGGGGGAGTACGAGCAGTACTTC.

The chain uses TRBV29-1 and TRBJ1-1; D ambiguous. Trimming took off 0 bases at V and 3 bases at J, with 11 bases between the two ends. Germline V gene lookup returns CDR1 SQVTM and CDR2 ANQGSEA. The CDR3 is 14 residues long. CDR3 sequence: CSVEEAGFDTEAFF. In DNA form, the CDR3 reads TGCAGCGTTGAAGAGGCCGGGTTCGACACTGAAGCTTTCTTT.

The chain is built from TRBV10-3 and TRBJ2-5; 9 bases fit TRBD2. Germline V gene sequence: CDR1 ENHRY, CDR2 SYGVKD. The CDR3 is 16 amino acids. The J segment lost 6 bases and the V segment lost 2 bases, leaving 10 bases of the junction unmatched. Here the CDR3 reads CAISEVAGARSQTQYF. The DNA for the CDR3 is TGTGCCATCAGTGAGGTAGCGGGAGCCCGGAGCCAGACCCAGTACTTC.

The V call is TRBV7-9, the J call TRBJ1-1; 8 bases match TRBD1. This CDR3 has 13 amino acids. V trimming: 3 bases; J trimming: 5 bases; junction bases outside the gene matches: 2. The germline V gene has CDR1 SEHNR and CDR2 FQNEAQ (reference sequence). DNA of the CDR3: TGTGCCAGCAGCTTTGGGACAGGAACTGAAGCTTTCTTT. This translates into CASSFGTGTEAFF.

The chain joins TRBV29-1 to TRBJ2-5, with 9 bases fitting TRBD1. The CDR3 loop spans 12 amino acids. CDR1 is SQVTM and CDR2 is ANQGSEA in the germline V gene. The J segment lost 4 bases and the V segment lost 5 bases, leaving 2 bases of the junction unmatched. In DNA, the CDR3 is TGCAGCGTTAAGACAGGGGGAGAGACCCAGTACTTC. Its translation: CSVKTGGETQYF.

The J gene is TRBJ1-2, the V gene TRBV7-9, with TRBD1 matching over 9 bases. This CDR3 is built from 14 residues. Trimming took 5 bases from V and 6 from J; bases not matched to a gene: 7. Germline V gene sequence: CDR1 SEHNR, CDR2 FQNEAQ (reference sequence). The chain's CDR3 is CASSPDRGKDGYTF. CDR3 in DNA: TGTGCCAGCAGCCCCGACAGGGGGAAAGATGGCTACACCTTC.

V gene TRBV7-9 combines with J gene TRBJ2-2, with D uncertain. The length of the CDR3 is 14 residues. Trimming left V 2 bases short and J 1 base short, with 5 bases between. CDR1 is SEHNR and CDR2 is FQNEAQ in the germline V gene (reference sequence). The CDR3 coding sequence is TGTGCCAGCAGCTTAAAGAGGAACACCGGGGAGCTGTTTTTT. It translates to CASSLKRNTGELFF.

V usage is TRBV6-1 and J usage is TRBJ1-2; the D is unclear. The CDR3 loop spans 13 amino acids. The V and J ends lost 3 bases and 4 bases respectively, with 9 bases between them. CDR1 is MNHNS, CDR2 SASEGT, per germline. CDR3 sequence: CASSELGIYGYTF. DNA for the CDR3: TGTGCCAGCAGTGAGCTAGGTATCTATGGCTACACCTTC.

This clone was seen just once. This rearrangement joins TRBV2 to TRBJ1-2; D is ambiguous. Germline V gene data show CDR1 as SNHLY and CDR2 as FYNNEI. The length of the CDR3 is 14 residues. Trimming pared 3 bases from V and 7 bases from J, leaving 15 bases between. The CDR3 region has the DNA TGTGCCAGCAGTGACATCAGCTCGACGGCTGGCTACACCTTC. It is translated as CASSDISSTAGYTF. Full variable domain (remainder filled in from reference TRBV2 and TRBJ1-2): EPEVTQTPSHQVTQMGQEVILRCVPISNHLYFYWYRQILGQKVEFLVSFYNNEISEKSEIFDDQFSVERPDGSNFTLKIRSTKLEDSAMYFCASSDISSTAGYTFGSGTRLTVV.